This T cell receptor beta chain originates from a study of cytomegalovirus exposure and HLA in healthy donors. The CDR3 is 14 amino acids. The V end was cut by 4 bases, the J end by 2 bases, with 12 bases between. CDR1 is SGHNT and CDR2 is YYREEE in the germline V gene (reference sequence). It was with 60 Vbeta and 13 Jbeta primers that the PCR ran. The data were produced by immunoSEQ multiplex PCR, yet TCRdb's version contains in-frame clones alone and is incomplete. The table shows over 70,000 clones, with 80% occurring only once. The sample consisted of PBMCs. The chain links TRBV5-4 to TRBJ1-1; tentative D call: TRBD1 (5 bases). The sequence came from a woman aged 50 to 65 in good health and CMV-seropositive. The CDR3 DNA sequence: TGTGCCAGCAGCCGGGGGGTTATCAACACTGAAGCTTTCTTT. This codes for CASSRGVINTEAFF. The full variable domain, in which reference TRBV5-4 and TRBJ1-1 provide the parts outside the CDR3, is ETGVTQSPTHLIKTRGQQVTLRCSSQSGHNTVSWYQQALGQGPQFIFQYYREEENGRGNFPPRFSGLQFPNYSSELNVNALELDDSALYLCASSRGVINTEAFFGQGTRLTVV.